The clone carrying this T cell receptor beta chain was observed at least ten times. Its antigen is unidentified. The data stem from a study of T cells in Graves' hyperthyroidism and ophthalmopathy. Study outcomes and limitations: Prediction of ophthalmopathy progression came a median roughly 6.6 months pre-onset. Expanded thyroid clonotypes (above 0.001) were mostly also found in blood.

What was amplified from RNA transcripts were TCR beta CDR3 regions. First-round RT-PCR with HTBI primers amplified the TCR CDR3 region. TCRdb re-derived calls from the multiplex PCR reads in MiXCR, one entry per CDR3 protein. The table lists over 700,000 distinct CDR3 sequences, approximately 36% of them singletons. The patients, who ranged from 18 to 65 in age, presented with newly diagnosed hyperthyroidism lasting under 2 months. Isolation of PBMCs was performed on around 10 ml fresh peripheral blood. Trimming cost V 7 bases and J 7 bases; bases outside gene matches: 5. Germline V gene data show CDR1 as DFQATT and CDR2 as SNEGSKA (reference sequence). CDR3 length equals 13 residues.

The chain joins TRBV20-1 to TRBJ1-4, with 11 positions matching TRBD1. This clonotype was obtained from a woman aged 40 to 49 with Graves' hyperthyroidism. Material: blood. The CDR3 loop is CSVVGTGGEKLFF. The DNA of the CDR3 is TGCAGTGTCGTAGGGACAGGGGGTGAAAAACTGTTTTTT.